The 13 T cell receptor beta chains below were found in one sample sequenced in a study of T-cell reconstitution after alpha-beta-depleted transplantation in children. Construction of the TCRbeta library involved unique molecular identifiers. TCRdb passed the PCR reads through MiXCR, listing each CDR3 protein once. The sample has approximately 190,000 distinct CDR3 sequences, about 6% seen once. The sequencing here drew on PBMCs, taken before TCRalphabeta/CD19-depleted stem cell transplant. The receptor source for this set is a girl under two years old with combined immunodeficiency, due to receive a stem cell transplant.

This clonotype was detected many times. The rearrangement joins TRBV29-1 to TRBJ1-2; 8 nucleotides match TRBD1. The CDR3 runs 14 residues. CDR1 and CDR2 from the germline V gene are SQVTM and ANQGSEA. V trimming: 2 bases; J trimming: 4 bases; junction bases outside the gene matches: 6. CDR3 bases: TGCAGCGTTGAAAGACAGGGGCCGTCCTATGGCTACACCTTC. Protein product: CSVERQGPSYGYTF.

In this sample, this clonotype turned up many times. The genes are TRBV11-3 and TRBJ2-7; no clear D gene. V was shortened by 5 bases and J by 0 bases, with 11 bases between the two germline ends. The germline V gene encodes CDR1 SGHNT and CDR2 YENEEA. The CDR3 has 14 amino acids. CDR3 nucleotides: TGTGCCAGCAGCGTAACCGACGGCTCCTACGAGCAGTACTTC. This codes for CASSVTDGSYEQYF.

This clonotype was seen more than once but under ten times. This chain joins TRBV5-1 and TRBJ2-3, with a tentative D call TRBD2 (6 bases). CDR3 length equals 17 residues. The V and J ends lost 3 bases and 6 bases respectively, with 23 bases between them. Germline V gene sequence: CDR1 SGHRS, CDR2 YFSETQ. The CDR3 spells CASSYLPSENAQDTQYF. As DNA, the CDR3 is TGCGCCAGCAGCTACCTCCCTAGCGAGAATGCACAGGATACGCAGTATTTT.

This clonotype came up a few times. V and J are TRBV9 and TRBJ2-1; TRBD2 matches 11 bases. Germline CDR1 SGDLS, CDR2 YYNGEE. The trim removed 0 bases at V and 4 bases at J, leaving 9 bases unmatched. The CDR3 sequence is 18 residues long. The CDR3 nucleotides read TGTGCCAGCAGCGTAGCTAGCGGGAGGCCGTTGGGTTACAATGAGCAGTTCTTC. This translates into CASSVASGRPLGYNEQFF.

In its sample, this clonotype was seen many times. This chain connects TRBV4-2 to TRBJ2-5; a weak D match, TRBD2 (5 bases). This CDR3 spans 17 amino acids. Trimming left V 3 bases short and J 0 bases short, with 17 bases between. Germline CDR1 LGHNA, CDR2 YNFKEQ. The CDR3 DNA reads TGTGCCAGCAGCCAGGAGGACTTAAGGATGTACCAAGAGACCCAGTACTTC. Its protein product is CASSQEDLRMYQETQYF.

This clonotype was counted ten times or more. The genes are TRBV28 and TRBJ2-7; D is unresolved. V lost 5 bases, J lost 4 bases, and 6 bases lay in between. The CDR3 length is 11 residues. Germline CDR1 reads MDHEN; CDR2 reads SYDVKM. The CDR3 here is CASSTSYEQYF. CDR3 in DNA: TGTGCCAGCAGTACATCGTACGAGCAGTACTTC. Drawing the rest from reference TRBV28 and TRBJ2-7, the complete variable domain is DVKVTQSSRYLVKRTGEKVFLECVQDMDHENMFWYRQDPGLGLRLIYFSYDVKMKEKGDIPEGYSVSREKKERFSLILESASTNQTSMYLCASSTSYEQYFGPGTRLTVT.

The table lists this clonotype with many counts. In DNA, the CDR3 is TGCAGTGCTAGAGATCCCCCCCGACTAGCGACCTACGAGCAGTACTTC. This translates into CSARDPPRLATYEQYF. The chain couples TRBV20-1 to TRBJ2-7, with 8 nucleotides matching TRBD2. Germline CDR1 DFQATT, CDR2 SNEGSKA (reference sequence). CDR3 size: 16 residues. V trimming: 0 bases; J trimming: 2 bases; junction bases outside the gene matches: 9.

In this sample, this clonotype turned up many times. The rearrangement joins TRBV7-9 to TRBJ1-2; D is ambiguous. CDR1 is SEHNR, CDR2 FQNEAQ, per germline (reference sequence). The CDR3 has 13 amino acids. V gave up 2 bases and J gave up 0 bases, with 4 bases separating them. CDR3 amino acids: CASSLFTNYGYTF. CDR3 in DNA: TGTGCCAGCAGCTTATTTACTAACTATGGCTACACCTTC.

This clonotype came up a few times. V is TRBV7-2 and J is TRBJ2-7; D is possibly TRBD2 (6 bases). CDR3 length equals 15 residues. Trimming cost V 5 bases and J 4 bases, with 18 bases left between them. Germline V lookup: CDR1 SGHTA, CDR2 FQGNSA. CDR3 residues: CASSPGVHLLYEQYF. Written as DNA, the CDR3 is TGTGCCAGCAGCCCGGGGGTACATCTTTTGTACGAGCAGTACTTC.

In its sample, this clonotype was seen many times. The chain employs TRBV7-9 and TRBJ1-5; maybe TRBD1 (5 bases). V was trimmed by 5 bases and J by 4 bases, leaving 18 bases between them. Germline CDR1 and CDR2: SEHNR and FQNEAQ (reference sequence). The CDR3 is 16 residues long. CDR3 nucleotides: TGTGCCAGCAGCGCCGTGGGGCCCTTGGGAAATCAGCCCCAGCATTTT. This translates into CASSAVGPLGNQPQHF.

This clonotype was found many times. This chain connects TRBV9 to TRBJ2-3, with D possibly being TRBD1 or TRBD2 (5 bases each). V shed 6 bases and J shed 7 bases, with 21 bases lying between them. CDR1 is SGDLS and CDR2 is YYNGEE in the germline V gene. The CDR3 contains 15 residues. CDR3 nucleotide sequence: TGTGCCAGCACTAAGGGGTCCACGTGGGGGAATACGCAGTATTTT. Protein product: CASTKGSTWGNTQYF.

This clonotype showed up many times. The V and J genes are TRBV6-1 and TRBJ2-2, with 12 nucleotides matching TRBD2. Losses at the gene ends were 5 bases for V and 6 bases for J; bases not matched to a gene: 4. Germline CDR1 and CDR2: MNHNS and SASEGT. The CDR3 is made up of 15 amino acids. The DNA for the CDR3 is TGTGCCAGCAGTCGAGGACTAGCGGGATCCGGGGAGCTGTTTTTT. Translation gives CASSRGLAGSGELFF.

This clonotype has a count of ten or more. This chain connects TRBV29-1 to TRBJ2-3; 9 bases align to TRBD2. V was pared by 4 bases and J by 0 bases, with 14 bases of the junction left unmatched. CDR1 and CDR2 from the germline V gene are SQVTM and ANQGSEA. The CDR3 extends over 18 amino acids. The CDR3 sequence: CSVGRGSRLAESTDTQYF. Here the CDR3 DNA reads TGCAGCGTTGGGAGGGGGAGTCGACTAGCGGAGAGCACAGATACGCAGTATTTT.